The rows below give T cell receptor beta chains drawn from one sample of a study of cytomegalovirus exposure and HLA in healthy donors. Profiled with immunoSEQ multiplex PCR; TCRdb holds only in-frame clones, not every one. The table shows about 150,000 clones, with roughly 85% occurring only once. The sample taken for sequencing was PBMCs. Receptors originate from a boy aged 2 to 10 in good health and CMV-seronegative. CDR3s include the opening cysteine and the closing phenylalanine or tryptophan. D genes are given only for firm matches. The size field is filled for only some rows; it gives once, few, many or a size class.

size	V	J	D	DNA	CDR3
NA	TRBV30	TRBJ2-1	TRBD2	TGTGCCTGGAGTTTGGGCGGGAGGCCCACCCTTCACAATGAGCAGTTCTTC	CAWSLGGRPTLHNEQFF
NA	TRBV14	TRBJ2-3	NA	TGTGCCAGCAGCCAAGCCCGGGGGAACACAGATACGCAGTATTTT	CASSQARGNTDTQYF
NA	TRBV5-6	TRBJ2-1	TRBD2	TGTGCCAGCAGCCCTGGCGGACTAGGGGTAAACAATGAGCAGTTCTTC	CASSPGGLGVNNEQFF
few	TRBV6-6	TRBJ2-5	NA	TGTGCCAGCACTCTCCCTGGAGGGGTCGGGGAGACCCAGTACTTC	CASTLPGGVGETQYF
NA	TRBV6-5	TRBJ1-4	TRBD1	TGTGCCAGCAGACCAGGGGGCGAGGGTGAAAAACTGTTTTTT	CASRPGGEGEKLFF
few	TRBV11-2	TRBJ1-1	NA	TGTGCCAGCAGCTTCCTCCAGGGGATCACTGAAGCTTTCTTT	CASSFLQGITEAFF
NA	TRBV30	TRBJ1-1	NA	TGTGCCTGGAGTGTATTTGGAAACAGGAACACTGAAGCTTTCTTT	CAWSVFGNRNTEAFF
NA	TRBV11-2	TRBJ2-1	NA	TGTGCCAGCAGCTCGGGACTGAACTCCTACAATGAGCAGTTCTTC	CASSSGLNSYNEQFF
NA	TRBV28	TRBJ1-6	TRBD1	TGTGCCAGCAGACTATCGGGGGACAGTATCATTAATTCACCCCTCCACTTT	CASRLSGDSIINSPLHF
NA	TRBV28	TRBJ1-5	NA	TGTGCCAGCAGTAACGGACACCTGAATCAGCCCCAGCATTTT	CASSNGHLNQPQHF
NA	TRBV9	TRBJ2-1	TRBD2	TGTGCCAGCAGCGCGACTAGCGGGGGGAGCTCCTACAATGAGCAGTTCTTC	CASSATSGGSSYNEQFF
NA	TRBV5-1	TRBJ2-1	TRBD2	TGCGCCAGCAGCTTAAGACTAGCGGGGGCCGGGGAGCAGTTCTTC	CASSLRLAGAGEQFF